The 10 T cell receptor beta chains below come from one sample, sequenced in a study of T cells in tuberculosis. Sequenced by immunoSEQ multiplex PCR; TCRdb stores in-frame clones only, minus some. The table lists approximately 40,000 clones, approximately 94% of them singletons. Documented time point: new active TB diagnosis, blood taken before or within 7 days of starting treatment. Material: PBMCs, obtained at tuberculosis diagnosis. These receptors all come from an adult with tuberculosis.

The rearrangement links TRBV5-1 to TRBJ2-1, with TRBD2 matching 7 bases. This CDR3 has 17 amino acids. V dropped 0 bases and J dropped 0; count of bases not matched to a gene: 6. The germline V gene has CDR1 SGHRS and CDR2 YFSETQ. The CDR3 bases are TGCGCCAGCAGCTTGGGGGACTACGGCTACTCCTACAATGAGCAGTTCTTC. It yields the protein CASSLGDYGYSYNEQFF.

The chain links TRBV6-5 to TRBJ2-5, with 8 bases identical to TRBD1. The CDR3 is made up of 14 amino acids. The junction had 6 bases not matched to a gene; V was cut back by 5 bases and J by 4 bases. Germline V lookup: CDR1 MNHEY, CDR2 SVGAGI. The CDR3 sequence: CASSPDRGRETQYF. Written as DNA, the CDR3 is TGTGCCAGCAGTCCTGACAGGGGCCGAGAGACCCAGTACTTC.

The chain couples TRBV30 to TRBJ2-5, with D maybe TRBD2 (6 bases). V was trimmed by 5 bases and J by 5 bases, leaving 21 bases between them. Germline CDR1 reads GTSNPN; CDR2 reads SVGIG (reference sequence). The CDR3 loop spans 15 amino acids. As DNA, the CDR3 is TGTGCCTGGGACCCTGGGACTGGGGGACGGGAGACCCAGTACTTC. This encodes CAWDPGTGGRETQYF.

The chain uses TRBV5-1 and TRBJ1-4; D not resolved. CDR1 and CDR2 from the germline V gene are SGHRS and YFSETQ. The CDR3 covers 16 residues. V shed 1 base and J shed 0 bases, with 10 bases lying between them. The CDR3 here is CASSLLSAATNEKLFF. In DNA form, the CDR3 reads TGCGCCAGCAGCTTGCTTTCCGCAGCAACTAATGAAAAACTGTTTTTT.

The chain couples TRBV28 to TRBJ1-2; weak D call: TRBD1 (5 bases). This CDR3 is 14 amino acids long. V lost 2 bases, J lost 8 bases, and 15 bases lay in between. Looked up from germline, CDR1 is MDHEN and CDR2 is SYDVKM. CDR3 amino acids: CASSLPQQGWGYTF. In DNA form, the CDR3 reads TGTGCCAGCAGTTTACCCCAGCAGGGATGGGGCTACACCTTC.

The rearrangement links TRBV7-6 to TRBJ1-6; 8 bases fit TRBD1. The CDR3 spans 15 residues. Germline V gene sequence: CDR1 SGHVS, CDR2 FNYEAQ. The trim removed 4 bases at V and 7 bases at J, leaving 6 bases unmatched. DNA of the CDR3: TGTGCCAGCAGCTCGCGACAGGGGAGGAATTCACCCCTCCACTTT. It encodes CASSSRQGRNSPLHF.

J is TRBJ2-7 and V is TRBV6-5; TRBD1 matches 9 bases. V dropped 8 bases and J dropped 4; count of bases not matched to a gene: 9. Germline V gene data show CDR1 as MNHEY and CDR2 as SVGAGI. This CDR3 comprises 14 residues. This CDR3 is CASAMVQGAYEQYF. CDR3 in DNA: TGTGCCAGCGCGATGGTACAGGGGGCTTACGAGCAGTACTTC.

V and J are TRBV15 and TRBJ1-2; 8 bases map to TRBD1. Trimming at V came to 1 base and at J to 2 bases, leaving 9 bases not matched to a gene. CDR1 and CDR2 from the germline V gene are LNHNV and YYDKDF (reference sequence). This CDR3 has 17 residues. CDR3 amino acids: CATSRGPGQATNYGYTF. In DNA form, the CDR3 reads TGTGCCACCAGCAGAGGACCGGGACAGGCAACAAACTATGGCTACACCTTC.

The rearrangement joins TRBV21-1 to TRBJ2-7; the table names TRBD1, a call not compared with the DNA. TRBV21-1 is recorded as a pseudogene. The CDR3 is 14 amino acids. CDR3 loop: CASRTGAPSYEQYF. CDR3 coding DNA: TGTGCCAGCCGGACAGGGGCGCCCTCCTACGAGCAGTACTTC.

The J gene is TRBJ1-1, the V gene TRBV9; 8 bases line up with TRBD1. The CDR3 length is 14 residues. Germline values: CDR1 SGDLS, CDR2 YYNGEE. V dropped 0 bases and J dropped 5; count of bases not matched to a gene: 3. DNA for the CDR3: TGTGCCAGCAGCGTAGCAGGGGGCAGGACTGAAGCTTTCTTT. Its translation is CASSVAGGRTEAFF.